A selection of T cell receptor beta chains follows, all from one sample in a study of identical twins. A single record per CDR3 protein comes from TCRdb applying MiXCR to the 5' RACE reads. This sample has approximately 600,000 distinct CDR3 sequences, with roughly 9.9% found just once. This sample was shared with a second study, whose subject was yellow fever vaccine responses in identical twins.

The sample consisted of PBMCs. These receptors originate from a young woman in good health. The CDR3 runs from the conserved cysteine through the conserved F or W. The D gene is left open where the match is weak. Size tells how often a clone was seen (once, few, many) or the class of an expanded clone, and some rows leave it out.

v_gene	j_gene	d_gene	abundance	CDR3nt	CDR3aa
TRBV10-3	TRBJ2-5	-	few	TGTGCCATCAGTAAGGGAAGGACTGAAGAGACCCAGTACTTC	CAISKGRTEETQYF
TRBV12-3/TRBV12-4	TRBJ1-5	-	many	TGTGCCAGCAGTTTAGGGGGGCTGACCCGACAGCCCCAGCATTTT	CASSLGGLTRQPQHF
TRBV7-8	TRBJ2-4	TRBD1	few	TGTGCCAGCAGCTTAGGGCCCAGGGGGCTTACCAAAAACATTCAGTACTTC	CASSLGPRGLTKNIQYF
TRBV18	TRBJ2-1	-	few	TGTGCCAGCTTACTAGAGACTAGGCACAATGAGCAGTTCTTC	CASLLETRHNEQFF
TRBV27	TRBJ2-5	TRBD1	few	TGTGCCAGCAGAGACAGGGGGCGAGAGACCCAGTACTTC	CASRDRGRETQYF
TRBV7-2	TRBJ1-5	-	few	TGTGCCAGCAGCCCGATCCAGGACGGATACAATCAGCCCCAGCATTTT	CASSPIQDGYNQPQHF
TRBV4-3	TRBJ2-7	-	many	TGCGCCAGCAGCCAAGATAGGCAGGCATCCTACGAGCAGTACTTC	CASSQDRQASYEQYF
TRBV27	TRBJ1-5	-	many	TGTGCCAGCAGTTTAGTGTACAGGGACAATCAGCCCCAGCATTTT	CASSLVYRDNQPQHF
TRBV6-2/TRBV6-3	TRBJ1-6	-	-	TGTGCCAGCAGTTCAAGTTATTCACCCCTCCACTTT	CASSSSYSPLHF
TRBV4-2	TRBJ2-7	TRBD1	few	TGTGCCAGCAGCCCCCTGGGACAGGCTAGCTCCTACGAGCAGTACTTC	CASSPLGQASSYEQYF
TRBV3-1	TRBJ2-3	-	many	TGTGCCAGCAGCCAAGGGGATCGGGCTAGCACAGATACGCAGTATTTT	CASSQGDRASTDTQYF
TRBV24-1	TRBJ2-2	-	few	TGTGCCACCAGTGATGAGGGACGCGCGAACACCGGGGAGCTGTTTTTT	CATSDEGRANTGELFF
TRBV5-1	TRBJ2-2	-	many	TGTGCCAGCAGCTTAGAAGGGGCCGGGGAGCTGTTTTTT	CASSLEGAGELFF
TRBV7-2	TRBJ2-3	TRBD1	many	TGTGCCAGCAGCATCGGACAGGGCAGGGGCACAGATACGCAGTATTTT	CASSIGQGRGTDTQYF
TRBV6-5	TRBJ1-1	-	few	TGTGCCAGCAGTTACTCCCCCGTCATGGCCCGGAACACTGAAGCTTTCTTT	CASSYSPVMARNTEAFF
TRBV6-2/TRBV6-3	TRBJ2-2	TRBD1	many	TGTGCCAGCAGTTACCCTTCGGGACAGGTGACCGGGGAGCTGTTTTTT	CASSYPSGQVTGELFF
TRBV7-2	TRBJ2-1	TRBD2	many	TGTGCCAGCCGGCTAGCGGCCTACAATGAGCAGTTCTTC	CASRLAAYNEQFF
TRBV15	TRBJ2-2	TRBD1	-	TGTGCCACCAGCCCGGACAGGGTGGAAACCGGGGAGCTGTTTTTT	CATSPDRVETGELFF
TRBV4-2	TRBJ2-1	TRBD2	few	TGTGCCAGCAGCCAAGATCCCCTGCGGGAGAGATACAATGAGCAGTTCTTC	CASSQDPLRERYNEQFF
TRBV20-1	TRBJ2-7	TRBD2	-	TGCAGTGCTAGCCTAGCGGGAGTATCTAACGAGCAGTACTTC	CSASLAGVSNEQYF
TRBV28	TRBJ2-1	TRBD2	many	TGTGCCAGCAAAGTCGATAGCGGGAGGGCCTGGGAGCAGTTCTTC	CASKVDSGRAWEQFF
TRBV6-1	TRBJ1-1	-	-	TGTGCCAGCTATACGGGGGCGATGAACACTGAAGCTTTCTTT	CASYTGAMNTEAFF
TRBV30	TRBJ2-7	-	-	TGTGCCTGGACCGAGGACGGTGAAGAGCAGTACTTC	CAWTEDGEEQYF
TRBV7-9	TRBJ2-5	-	-	TGTGCCAGCAGCCTGGGGACCCAATGGTCCCAGTACTTC	CASSLGTQWSQYF
TRBV20-1	TRBJ2-3	-	few	TGCAGTGCTAGAGATAGGGGAGATACGCAGTATTTT	CSARDRGDTQYF
TRBV20-1	TRBJ2-2	TRBD2	-	TGCAGTGCTGGGACTAGAACGAACACCGGGGAGCTGTTTTTT	CSAGTRTNTGELFF
TRBV6-6	TRBJ2-1	-	many	TGTGCCAGCAGTTACGGGCAGGGGGGTGAGCAGTTCTTC	CASSYGQGGEQFF
TRBV12-3/TRBV12-4	TRBJ2-7	-	many	TGTGCCAGCAGCTTGACTGGTGGGACGAGCCACGAGCAGTACTTC	CASSLTGGTSHEQYF